Listed below are T cell receptor beta chains from one sample, sequenced in a study of blood T cell repertoires in COVID-19. Libraries were prepared by immunoSEQ multiplex PCR; TCRdb keeps only in-frame clonotypes and omits some of them. This repertoire shows about 220,000 clones, around 80% found once; its top ten account for about 8.9%. The sample was peripheral blood. The receptors stem from a man in his fifties or sixties with active or convalescent COVID-19. The CDR3 runs from the conserved cysteine through the conserved F or W. A D gene is named only where the DNA matches it firmly. For some rows the clone size is stated as once, few or many, or as a class when expanded; others skip it.

v_call,clone_size,d_call,j_call,cdr3_aa,cdr3_nt
TRBV4-3,-,-,TRBJ1-5,CASSQDWSQPQHF,TGCGCCAGCAGCCAAGATTGGAGTCAGCCCCAGCATTTT
TRBV5-4,-,TRBD2,TRBJ2-1,CASSHSGSDYEQFF,TGTGCCAGCAGCCATAGCGGGAGCGATTATGAGCAGTTCTTC
TRBV29-1,-,TRBD1,TRBJ2-7,CSVGVGQGVSYEQYF,TGCAGCGTTGGGGTTGGACAGGGGGTGTCCTACGAGCAGTACTTC
TRBV30,-,TRBD1,TRBJ2-1,CAWSKGGGYNEQFF,TGTGCCTGGAGTAAAGGGGGCGGCTACAATGAGCAGTTCTTC
TRBV11-3,-,-,TRBJ2-1,CASSPGDSNEQFF,TGTGCCAGCAGCCCCGGAGACAGCAATGAGCAGTTCTTC
TRBV2,-,TRBD2,TRBJ2-5,CASSAGVAGAETQYF,TGTGCCAGCAGCGCCGGGGTAGCGGGAGCGGAGACCCAGTACTTC
TRBV13,-,TRBD1,TRBJ1-2,CASSWGQGREGYTF,TGTGCCAGCAGCTGGGGACAGGGGCGCGAGGGCTACACCTTC
TRBV5-6,-,TRBD1,TRBJ1-2,CASSRLDRVRDGYTF,TGTGCCAGCAGCCGGTTGGACAGGGTTCGTGATGGCTACACCTTC
TRBV7-2,-,-,TRBJ1-5,CASSYLGGFSQPQHF,TGTGCCAGCAGCTACCTCGGGGGATTTAGTCAGCCCCAGCATTTT
TRBV7-9,-,-,TRBJ2-2,CASSLFWESGELFF,TGTGCCAGCAGCTTATTTTGGGAGTCCGGGGAGCTGTTTTTT
TRBV5-4,few,-,TRBJ1-1,CASSLVGRGTEAFF,TGTGCCAGCAGCTTGGTGGGGAGAGGCACTGAAGCTTTCTTT
TRBV2,-,-,TRBJ2-7,CASSDRATYEQYF,TGTGCCAGCAGTGACAGGGCCACCTACGAGCAGTACTTC
TRBV5-1,-,TRBD1,TRBJ2-3,CASSGQGGDTQYF,TGCGCCAGCAGCGGACAGGGAGGCGATACGCAGTATTTT
TRBV10-3,-,TRBD2,TRBJ2-1,CATAGGRASYNEQFF,TGTGCCACTGCCGGAGGGAGGGCCTCTTACAATGAGCAGTTCTTC
TRBV7-2,-,-,TRBJ2-1,CASSFGREIGEQFF,TGTGCCAGCAGCTTCGGCAGGGAAATTGGTGAGCAGTTCTTC
TRBV13,-,-,TRBJ2-7,CASSLERDIYEQYF,TGTGCCAGCAGCTTAGAGCGGGACATCTACGAGCAGTACTTC
TRBV7-2,-,TRBD2,TRBJ2-7,CASSLTSGRPYEQYF,TGTGCCAGCAGCCTCACTAGCGGGAGGCCCTACGAGCAGTACTTC
TRBV7-8,-,TRBD1,TRBJ1-4,CASSGHRGGTNEKLFF,TGTGCCAGCAGCGGTCACAGGGGTGGGACTAATGAAAAACTGTTTTTT
TRBV3-1/TRBV3-2,-,TRBD1,TRBJ2-7,CASRDRAQNSYEQYF,TGTGCCAGCAGAGACAGGGCCCAAAACTCCTACGAGCAGTACTTC
TRBV27,-,-,TRBJ2-5,CASSLSHRVRETQYF,TGTGCCAGCAGTTTATCGCACAGGGTCCGGGAGACCCAGTACTTC
TRBV5-1,-,TRBD2,TRBJ2-3,CASSLASSGGPGDTQYF,TGCGCCAGCAGCTTGGCGTCTAGCGGGGGCCCCGGGGATACGCAGTATTTT
TRBV15,-,-,TRBJ1-2,CATSRTSANYGYTF,TGTGCCACCAGCAGGACTTCAGCCAACTATGGCTACACCTTC
TRBV5-4,once,TRBD1,TRBJ2-3,CASSGGTGGADTQYF,TGTGCCAGCAGCGGGGGGACAGGGGGCGCAGATACGCAGTATTTT
TRBV7-9,-,TRBD2,TRBJ2-7,CALGGGRAYEQYF,TGTGCCCTTGGGGGTGGGAGGGCGTACGAGCAGTACTTC
TRBV9,-,TRBD2,TRBJ2-1,CASSVAGGPSEQFF,TGTGCCAGCAGCGTGGCGGGAGGGCCAAGTGAGCAGTTCTTC
TRBV3-1/TRBV3-2,few,-,TRBJ1-1,CASRRGGENTEAFF,TGTGCCAGCAGGAGGGGCGGGGAGAACACTGAAGCTTTCTTT
TRBV3-1/TRBV3-2,-,-,TRBJ1-1,CASSPSRGWAHTEAFF,TGTGCCAGCAGCCCCTCGAGGGGGTGGGCCCACACTGAAGCTTTCTTT
TRBV28,-,-,TRBJ1-4,CASSLWGGELFF,TGTGCCAGCAGTTTATGGGGAGGGGAACTGTTTTTT
TRBV7-9,-,TRBD1,TRBJ1-6,CASSLGTADNSPLHF,TGTGCCAGCAGCCTCGGGACAGCAGATAATTCACCCCTCCACTTT
TRBV4-1,once,-,TRBJ1-5,CASSLGLGGQPQHF,TGCGCCAGCAGTCTTGGACTGGGAGGTCAGCCCCAGCATTTT
TRBV7-9,-,TRBD1,TRBJ2-1,CASSLPALGQGYNEQFF,TGTGCCAGCAGCCTCCCAGCGTTGGGACAGGGCTACAATGAGCAGTTCTTC
TRBV2,-,-,TRBJ2-5,CASSQDGQLGETQYF,TGTGCCAGCAGCCAGGACGGACAGCTGGGAGAGACCCAGTACTTC
TRBV28,-,TRBD1,TRBJ1-2,CASSLSDRVGYTF,TGTGCCAGCAGTTTAAGTGACAGGGTCGGCTACACCTTC
TRBV4-1,once,TRBD1,TRBJ1-2,CASRLRTGGEANYGYTF,TGCGCCAGCAGATTAAGGACAGGGGGTGAAGCTAACTATGGCTACACCTTC
TRBV11-3,-,TRBD2,TRBJ2-5,CASSPGGQETQYF,TGTGCCAGCAGCCCGGGAGGGCAAGAGACCCAGTACTTC
TRBV28,once,-,TRBJ2-3,CASSLGSGNTQYF,TGTGCCAGCAGTTTAGGTTCAGGGAATACGCAGTATTTT
TRBV5-1,-,-,TRBJ1-2,CASSLAPSANYGYTF,TGCGCCAGCAGCTTAGCGCCAAGCGCCAACTATGGCTACACCTTC
TRBV7-9,-,-,TRBJ1-6,CASSLAVPFGYNSPLHF,TGTGCCAGCAGCTTAGCGGTCCCTTTCGGCTATAATTCACCCCTCCACTTT
TRBV2,many,TRBD2,TRBJ2-7,CASTGGAGVGSYEQYF,TGTGCCAGCACGGGAGGAGCGGGAGTTGGATCCTACGAGCAGTACTTC
TRBV2,-,TRBD2,TRBJ2-1,CASSGATSGEKQFF,TGTGCCAGCAGTGGCGCGACTAGCGGAGAAAAGCAGTTCTTC
TRBV5-1,-,-,TRBJ1-1,CASSWGGTEAFF,TGCGCCAGCAGCTGGGGAGGCACTGAAGCTTTCTTT
TRBV20-1,-,-,TRBJ1-1,CSASVQGNTEAFF,TGCAGTGCTAGTGTGCAGGGGAACACTGAAGCTTTCTTT
TRBV5-1,-,-,TRBJ2-1,CASSLARLGGNEQFF,TGCGCCAGCAGCTTGGCCCGGCTAGGCGGCAATGAGCAGTTCTTC
TRBV21-1,-,-,TRBJ1-5,CASSKAGTGRNQPQHF,TGTGCCAGCAGCAAAGCGGGAACAGGGCGAAATCAGCCCCAGCATTTT